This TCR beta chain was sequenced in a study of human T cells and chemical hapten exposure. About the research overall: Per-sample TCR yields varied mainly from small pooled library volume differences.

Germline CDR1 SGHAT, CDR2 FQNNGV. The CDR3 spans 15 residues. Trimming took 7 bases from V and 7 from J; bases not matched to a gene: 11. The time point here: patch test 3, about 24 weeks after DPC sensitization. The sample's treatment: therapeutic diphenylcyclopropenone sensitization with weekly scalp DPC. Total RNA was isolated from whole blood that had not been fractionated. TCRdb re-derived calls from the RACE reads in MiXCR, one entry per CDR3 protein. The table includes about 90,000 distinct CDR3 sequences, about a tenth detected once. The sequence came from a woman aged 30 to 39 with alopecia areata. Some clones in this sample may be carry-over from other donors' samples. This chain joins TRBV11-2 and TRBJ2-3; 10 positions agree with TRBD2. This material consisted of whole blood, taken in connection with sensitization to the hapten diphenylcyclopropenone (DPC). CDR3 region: CASTSLAGLPNTQYF. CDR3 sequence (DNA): TGTGCCAGCACTTCACTAGCGGGACTTCCAAATACGCAGTATTTT.